Listed below are T cell receptor beta chains from one sample, sequenced in a study of shared clonotypes between healthy human individuals. Assay: immunoSEQ multiplex PCR; the TCRdb copy retains only in-frame clones and omits some. The table has 400,000 to 500,000 clones, 79% seen once. The material sequenced was PBMCs. Receptor source: a woman aged 40 to 49 in good health. Some clones in this sample may be carry-over from other donors' samples. Both conserved end residues are part of each CDR3. A D gene is named only where the DNA matches it firmly. Size is omitted from some rows. Given values are once, few, many or a class for expanded clones.

DNA	CDR3	V	length	J	D	size
TGTGCCAGCAGCGTAGAACAATCTGGAAACACCATATATTTT	CASSVEQSGNTIYF	TRBV9	14	TRBJ1-3	NA	NA
TGTGCCAGCAGCTTAGGTCCGCAGGGGCAGTCCGAGCAGTACTTC	CASSLGPQGQSEQYF	TRBV7-2	15	TRBJ2-7	NA	NA
TGTGCCAGCAGTTTTCTGGGACGACCCCTCGGGGGGAGCTATGGCTACACCTTC	CASSFLGRPLGGSYGYTF	TRBV28	18	TRBJ1-2	NA	NA
TGTGCCAGCAGCGCGGTGTCAGATACGCAGTATTTT	CASSAVSDTQYF	TRBV11-3	12	TRBJ2-3	NA	NA
TGTGCCAGCAGCTTGCCCAGCCGGGATACGCAGTATTTT	CASSLPSRDTQYF	TRBV28	13	TRBJ2-3	NA	NA
TGTGCCAGCAGCTTGAGTGTAACAGGCTATCGAGGGTGGGGCTCCTACAATGAGCAGTTCTTC	CASSLSVTGYRGWGSYNEQFF	TRBV7-6	21	TRBJ2-1	NA	NA
TGTGCCAGCAGCAGTGGACAGTACTCTGGGGCCAACGTCCTGACTTTC	CASSSGQYSGANVLTF	TRBV11-2	16	TRBJ2-6	NA	NA
TGTGCCAGCGAGGCGGGGGCGGGCAATGAGCAGTTCTTC	CASEAGAGNEQFF	TRBV2	13	TRBJ2-1	NA	NA
TGTGCCAGCACGGGGGGGCGTGGCACTGAAGCTTTCTTT	CASTGGRGTEAFF	TRBV25-1	13	TRBJ1-1	NA	once
TGTGCCAGCAGCGCGTATGTCACCACCAGGGCGGGTGAGCAGTTCTTC	CASSAYVTTRAGEQFF	TRBV7-9	16	TRBJ2-1	NA	NA
TGTGCCAGCATCAAGGGACAGTTGACCTACGAGCAGTACTTC	CASIKGQLTYEQYF	TRBV6-6	14	TRBJ2-7	TRBD1	few
TGTGCCAGCAGTAAGAGCAGGGGCGGGGATGAGCAGTTCTTC	CASSKSRGGDEQFF	TRBV6-1	14	TRBJ2-1	NA	NA
TGTGCCAGCAGCTACCCCGACGGTCCTAGCTCCTACGAGCAGTACTTC	CASSYPDGPSSYEQYF	TRBV21-1	16	TRBJ2-7	NA	NA
TGTGCCAGTAGTTCCAGGACCACTCAGCCCCAGCATTTT	CASSSRTTQPQHF	TRBV19	13	TRBJ1-5	NA	NA
TGCAGTGCTAGAGAGCCGAACCTGGCGTACTTC	CSAREPNLAYF	TRBV20-1	11	TRBJ2-7	NA	NA
TGTGCCAGCCCCCCACCTTTGGTCGGGACAGGGGGACCTACTGAAGCTTTCTTT	CASPPPLVGTGGPTEAFF	TRBV28	18	TRBJ1-1	TRBD1	NA
TGTGCCTGGAGTGCTGGGGTTGAGCAGTACTTC	CAWSAGVEQYF	TRBV30	11	TRBJ2-7	NA	NA
TGTGCCAGCAGTTTCGGGGGGTCAATCCACTCTGGAAACACCATATATTTT	CASSFGGSIHSGNTIYF	TRBV28	17	TRBJ1-3	NA	NA
TGTGCCAGCAGTTTGGGAGCGGCCTACGAGCAGTACTTC	CASSLGAAYEQYF	TRBV28	13	TRBJ2-7	NA	once
TGTGCCACCAGCAGAAACACAGGTTTATATGAGCAGTTCTTC	CATSRNTGLYEQFF	TRBV15	14	TRBJ2-1	NA	NA
TGTGCCAGCAGCCCGGGACAGGAGAATGAAAAACTGTTTTTT	CASSPGQENEKLFF	TRBV7-9	14	TRBJ1-4	TRBD1	NA
TGTGCCAGCAGCGTCGGACTAGCGGGAGAGCATGAGCAGTTCTTC	CASSVGLAGEHEQFF	TRBV9	15	TRBJ2-1	TRBD2	NA
TGCGCCAGCAGCCAAAATGTGGGTTCCCAAGAGACCCAGTACTTC	CASSQNVGSQETQYF	TRBV5-1	15	TRBJ2-5	NA	many
TGTGCCAGCAGTTTAATCGGGGTTGGGGCTGAATATGGCTACACCTTC	CASSLIGVGAEYGYTF	TRBV28	16	TRBJ1-2	NA	few
TGTGCCAGCAGCCCCCGGACAGGGAGGGGCCGAAATACGCAGTATTTT	CASSPRTGRGRNTQYF	TRBV7-2	16	TRBJ2-3	NA	NA
TGTGCCAGCAGCTTCGGGACTTCCTACGAGCAGTACTTC	CASSFGTSYEQYF	TRBV11-3	13	TRBJ2-7	NA	NA
TGTGCCTGGAGTCCTGGGGGGGGAACTGGCTACACCTTC	CAWSPGGGTGYTF	TRBV30	13	TRBJ1-2	NA	few
TGTGCCAGCAGTCGCGTTCAGGAAGGGAACTATGGCTACACCTTC	CASSRVQEGNYGYTF	TRBV6-5	15	TRBJ1-2	NA	NA
TGTGCCAGCAGCTTCGGACTAGCGGTTTACAATGAGCAGTTCTTC	CASSFGLAVYNEQFF	TRBV7-8	15	TRBJ2-1	TRBD2	once
TGCGCCAGCAGTCAAACTGATGAGGGGTGCGACACTGAAGCTTTCTTT	CASSQTDEGCDTEAFF	TRBV23-1	16	TRBJ1-1	NA	NA
TGTGCCAGCATAGGGGCGTTCGCAGCTTTCTTT	CASIGAFAAFF	TRBV28	11	TRBJ1-1	NA	NA
TGTGCTAGTGGTTATACAGGGGGCGAATCTGAAGCTTTCTTT	CASGYTGGESEAFF	TRBV12-5	14	TRBJ1-1	TRBD1	NA
TGTGCCAGCAGCCTCCGGGACTACAGATACGAGCAGTACTTC	CASSLRDYRYEQYF	TRBV5-6	14	TRBJ2-7	TRBD2	NA
TGTGCCAGCAGTTTCGGGGCAGGACTTAACTATGGCTACACCTTC	CASSFGAGLNYGYTF	TRBV28	15	TRBJ1-2	NA	NA
TGTGCCAGCCGGGACTTTGGGGACATTCAGTACTTC	CASRDFGDIQYF	TRBV25-1	12	TRBJ2-4	NA	NA
TGTGCCAGCAGCCCCGGTGTAGCGGCCTACGAGCAGTACTTC	CASSPGVAAYEQYF	TRBV28	14	TRBJ2-7	NA	NA
TGTGCCAGCGGGGTCGGGGATCAGCCCCAGCATTTT	CASGVGDQPQHF	TRBV6-5	12	TRBJ1-5	NA	NA
TGTGCCAGCCGGGTCTCCGATTCACCCCTCCACTTT	CASRVSDSPLHF	TRBV6-1	12	TRBJ1-6	NA	NA
TGCAGCGTTTTGGGACAGGGTTCTGGCTACACCTTC	CSVLGQGSGYTF	TRBV29-1	12	TRBJ1-2	TRBD1	NA
TGTGCCAGCAGCTTAAATCCGGGGGCGAACACCGGGGAGCTGTTTTTT	CASSLNPGANTGELFF	TRBV7-3	16	TRBJ2-2	NA	once
TGTGCCAGTAGTATCCCTCTCGCCAGGGGGAGTTGGACCGGGGAGCTGTTTTTT	CASSIPLARGSWTGELFF	TRBV19	18	TRBJ2-2	TRBD1	once
TGTGCCAGCAGTTTACGGCTAGACCACTACGAGCAGTACTTC	CASSLRLDHYEQYF	TRBV27	14	TRBJ2-7	NA	few
TGCGCCAGCAGCTTGGTTCTAGCGGACCCCCTCGAGCAGTACTTC	CASSLVLADPLEQYF	TRBV5-1	15	TRBJ2-7	TRBD2	NA
TGCGCCAGCAGCACCTCCAGCTCTGGGGCCAACGTCCTGACTTTC	CASSTSSSGANVLTF	TRBV5-1	15	TRBJ2-6	NA	NA
TGTGCCAGCACCTGGCGGGCAGGGGGATACACTGAAGCTTTCTTT	CASTWRAGGYTEAFF	TRBV28	15	TRBJ1-1	TRBD1	NA
TGTGCCTGGGGGTCAAACACCGGGGAGCTGTTTTTT	CAWGSNTGELFF	TRBV30	12	TRBJ2-2	NA	once
TGTGCCAGCAGCTTAGATCCAGCGGGAGTGACAGATACGCAGTATTTT	CASSLDPAGVTDTQYF	TRBV7-2	16	TRBJ2-3	TRBD2	NA
TGCACCAGCAGCCTTAGACCGGGACAGGAAAAATATAGCAATCAGCCCCAGCATTTT	CTSSLRPGQEKYSNQPQHF	TRBV1	19	TRBJ1-5	NA	NA
TGTGCCTGGAGTGTAAAACCGTTTAATGAAAAACTGTTTTTT	CAWSVKPFNEKLFF	TRBV30	14	TRBJ1-4	NA	NA
TGTGCCAGCAGTGAAGCGCGAGGAGGTGGTACGCAGTATTTT	CASSEARGGGTQYF	TRBV6-1	14	TRBJ2-3	NA	few
TGTGCCAGCAGTTCCCCAGCGAGGAGTTCGAGCTCCTACGAGCAGTACTTC	CASSSPARSSSSYEQYF	TRBV28	17	TRBJ2-7	NA	NA
TGTGCCAGCAGCTTGGTGGGACAGGGATACAATGAGCAGTTCTTC	CASSLVGQGYNEQFF	TRBV11-3	15	TRBJ2-1	TRBD1	NA